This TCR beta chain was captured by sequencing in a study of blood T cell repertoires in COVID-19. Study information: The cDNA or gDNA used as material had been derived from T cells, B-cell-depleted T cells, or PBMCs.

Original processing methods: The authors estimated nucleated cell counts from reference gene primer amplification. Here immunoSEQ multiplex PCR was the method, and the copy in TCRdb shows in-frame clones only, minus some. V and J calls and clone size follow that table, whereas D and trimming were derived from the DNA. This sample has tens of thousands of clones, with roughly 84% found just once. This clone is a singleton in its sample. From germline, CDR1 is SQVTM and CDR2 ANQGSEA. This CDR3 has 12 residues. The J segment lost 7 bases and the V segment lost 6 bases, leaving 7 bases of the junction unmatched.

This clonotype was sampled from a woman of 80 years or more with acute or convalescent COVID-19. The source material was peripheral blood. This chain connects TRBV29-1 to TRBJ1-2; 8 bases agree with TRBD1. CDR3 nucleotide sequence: TGCAGCGTCCAGACAGGGGAGGCTGGCTACACCTTC. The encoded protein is CSVQTGEAGYTF.